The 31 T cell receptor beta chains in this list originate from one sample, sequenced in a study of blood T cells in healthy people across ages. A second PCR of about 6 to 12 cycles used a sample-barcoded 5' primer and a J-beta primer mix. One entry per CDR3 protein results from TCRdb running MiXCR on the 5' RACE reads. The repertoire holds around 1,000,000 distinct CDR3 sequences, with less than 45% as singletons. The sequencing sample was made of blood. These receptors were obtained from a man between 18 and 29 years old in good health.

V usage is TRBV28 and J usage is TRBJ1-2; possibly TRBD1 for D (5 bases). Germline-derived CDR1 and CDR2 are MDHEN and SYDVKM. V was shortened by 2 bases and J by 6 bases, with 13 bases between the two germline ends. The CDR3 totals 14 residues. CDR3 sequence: CASSLPPGGDGYTF. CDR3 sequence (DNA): TGTGCCAGCAGTTTACCCCCGGGAGGGGATGGCTACACCTTC.

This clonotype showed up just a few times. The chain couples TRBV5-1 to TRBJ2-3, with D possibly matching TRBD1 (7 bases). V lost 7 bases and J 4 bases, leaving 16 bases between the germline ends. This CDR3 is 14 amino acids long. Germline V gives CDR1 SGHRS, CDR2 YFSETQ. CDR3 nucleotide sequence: TGCGCCAGCCAGGAGGGGGCAGCACCAGATACGCAGTATTTT. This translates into CASQEGAAPDTQYF.

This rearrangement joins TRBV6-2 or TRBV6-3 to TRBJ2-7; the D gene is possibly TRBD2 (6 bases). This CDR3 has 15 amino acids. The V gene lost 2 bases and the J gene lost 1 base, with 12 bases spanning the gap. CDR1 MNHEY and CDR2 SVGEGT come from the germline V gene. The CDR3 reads CASSYVGGRSYEQYF. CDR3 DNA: TGTGCCAGCAGTTACGTCGGGGGTAGGTCCTACGAGCAGTACTTC.

The CDR3, as DNA: TGCAGCGTTCAGGGACTATCAGGTACCCCCGCAGAGACCCAGTACTTC. Translated, it gives CSVQGLSGTPAETQYF. The chain links TRBV29-1 to TRBJ2-5, with 7 bases aligning to TRBD2. Germline V gives CDR1 SQVTM, CDR2 ANQGSEA. CDR3 length: 16 amino acids. V shed 5 bases, J shed 4 bases, and the junction held 16 bases outside the gene matches.

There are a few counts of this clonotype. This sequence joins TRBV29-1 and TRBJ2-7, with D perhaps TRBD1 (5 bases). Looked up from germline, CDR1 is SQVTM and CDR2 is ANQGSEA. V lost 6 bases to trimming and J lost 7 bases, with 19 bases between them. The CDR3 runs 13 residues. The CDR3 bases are TGCAGCGTCCAGGGCAGTTCCTACAATGAGCAGTACTTC. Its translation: CSVQGSSYNEQYF.

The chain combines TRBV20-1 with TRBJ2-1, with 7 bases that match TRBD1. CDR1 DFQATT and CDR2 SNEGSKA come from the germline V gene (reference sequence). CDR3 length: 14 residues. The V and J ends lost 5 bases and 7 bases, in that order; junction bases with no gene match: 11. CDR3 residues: CSARSGTVRNEQFF. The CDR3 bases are TGCAGTGCTCGATCCGGGACAGTTCGTAATGAGCAGTTCTTC.

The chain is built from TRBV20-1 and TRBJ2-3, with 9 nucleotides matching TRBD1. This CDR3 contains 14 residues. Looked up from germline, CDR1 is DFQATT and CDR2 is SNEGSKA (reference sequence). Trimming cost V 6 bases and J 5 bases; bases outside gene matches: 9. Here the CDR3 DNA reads TGCAGTGCGATGGTGGGACAGGGCATAGATACGCAGTATTTT. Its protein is CSAMVGQGIDTQYF.

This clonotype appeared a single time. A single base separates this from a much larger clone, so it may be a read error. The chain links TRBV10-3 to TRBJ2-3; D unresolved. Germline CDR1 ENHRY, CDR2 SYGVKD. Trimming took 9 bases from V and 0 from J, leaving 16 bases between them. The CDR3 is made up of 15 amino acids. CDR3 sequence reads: CAIRERQSSTDTQYF. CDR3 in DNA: TGTGCCATTCGAGAAAGGCAGTCTAGCACAGATACGCAGTATTTT.

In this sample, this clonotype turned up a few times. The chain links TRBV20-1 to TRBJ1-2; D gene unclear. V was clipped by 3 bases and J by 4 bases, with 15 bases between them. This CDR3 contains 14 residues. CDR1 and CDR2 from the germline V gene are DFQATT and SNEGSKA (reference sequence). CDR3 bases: TGCAGTGCTAGTTCCGTGGATCGTGGCTATGGCTACACCTTC. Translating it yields CSASSVDRGYGYTF.

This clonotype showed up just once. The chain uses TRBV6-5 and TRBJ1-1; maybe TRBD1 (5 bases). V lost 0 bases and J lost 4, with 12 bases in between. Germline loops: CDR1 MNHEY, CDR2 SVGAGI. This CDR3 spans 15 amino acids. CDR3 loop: CASSYSPLRGTEAFF. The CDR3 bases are TGTGCCAGCAGTTACTCCCCGTTGAGGGGCACTGAAGCTTTCTTT.

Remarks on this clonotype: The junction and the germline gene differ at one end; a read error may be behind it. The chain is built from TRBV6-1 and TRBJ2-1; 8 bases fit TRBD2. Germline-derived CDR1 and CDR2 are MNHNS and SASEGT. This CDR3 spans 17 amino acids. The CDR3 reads CASSKAPGLALYNEQFF. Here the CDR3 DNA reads TGTGCCAGCAGTAAAGCCCCCGGACTAGCCCTCTACAATGAGCAGTTCTTC.

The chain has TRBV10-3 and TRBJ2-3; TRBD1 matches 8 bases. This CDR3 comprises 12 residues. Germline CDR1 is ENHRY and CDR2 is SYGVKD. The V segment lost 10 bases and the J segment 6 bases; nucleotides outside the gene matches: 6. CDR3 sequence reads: CATGTGSDTQYF. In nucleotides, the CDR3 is TGTGCCACGGGGACAGGTTCGGATACGCAGTATTTT.

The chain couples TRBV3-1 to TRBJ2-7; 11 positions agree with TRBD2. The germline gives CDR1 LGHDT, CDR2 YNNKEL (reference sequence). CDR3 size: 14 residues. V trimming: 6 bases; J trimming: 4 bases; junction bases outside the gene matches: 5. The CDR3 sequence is CASRLAGGGYEQYF. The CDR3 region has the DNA TGTGCCAGCAGGTTAGCGGGGGGGGGTTACGAGCAGTACTTC.

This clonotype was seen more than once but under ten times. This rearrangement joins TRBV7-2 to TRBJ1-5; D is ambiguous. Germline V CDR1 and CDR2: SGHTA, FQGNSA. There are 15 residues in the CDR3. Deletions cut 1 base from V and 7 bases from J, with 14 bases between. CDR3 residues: CASSLEGRFNQPQHF. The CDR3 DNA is TGTGCCAGCAGCTTAGAGGGCCGCTTTAACCAGCCCCAGCATTTT.

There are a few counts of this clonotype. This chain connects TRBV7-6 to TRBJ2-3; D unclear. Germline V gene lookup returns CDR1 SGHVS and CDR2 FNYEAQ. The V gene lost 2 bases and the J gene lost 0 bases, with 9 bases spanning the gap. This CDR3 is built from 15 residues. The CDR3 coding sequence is TGTGCCAGCAGCTTAATCGGTGCTAGCACAGATACGCAGTATTTT. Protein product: CASSLIGASTDTQYF. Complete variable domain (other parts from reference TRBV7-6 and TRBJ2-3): GAGVSQSPRYKVTKRGQDVALRCDPISGHVSLYWYRQALGQGPEFLTYFNYEAQQDKSGLPNDRFSAERPEGSISTLTIQRTEQRDSAMYRCASSLIGASTDTQYFGPGTRLTVL.

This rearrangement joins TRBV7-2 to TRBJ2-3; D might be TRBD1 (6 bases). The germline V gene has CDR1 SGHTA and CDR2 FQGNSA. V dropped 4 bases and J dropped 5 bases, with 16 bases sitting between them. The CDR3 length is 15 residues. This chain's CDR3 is CASSSQTGSGDTQYF. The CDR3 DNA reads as TGTGCCAGCAGCTCCCAGACAGGTTCGGGAGATACGCAGTATTTT.

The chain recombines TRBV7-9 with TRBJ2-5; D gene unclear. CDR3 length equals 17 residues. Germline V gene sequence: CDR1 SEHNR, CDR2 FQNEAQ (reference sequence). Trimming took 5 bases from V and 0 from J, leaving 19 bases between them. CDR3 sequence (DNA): TGTGCCAGCAGCCCCATGACCGGAAGGGTAAACCAAGAGACCCAGTACTTC. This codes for CASSPMTGRVNQETQYF. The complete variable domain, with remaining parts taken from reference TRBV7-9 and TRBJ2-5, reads DTGVSQNPRHKITKRGQNVTFRCDPISEHNRLYWYRQTLGQGPEFLTYFQNEAQLEKSRLLSDRFSAERPKGSFSTLEIQRTEQGDSAMYLCASSPMTGRVNQETQYFGPGTRLLVL.

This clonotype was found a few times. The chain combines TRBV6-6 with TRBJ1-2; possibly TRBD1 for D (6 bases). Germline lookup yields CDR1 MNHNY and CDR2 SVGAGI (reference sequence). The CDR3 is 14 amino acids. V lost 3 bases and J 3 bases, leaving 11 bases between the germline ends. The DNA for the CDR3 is TGTGCCAGCAGTTATTGGACAGCCGACTATGGCTACACCTTC. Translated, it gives CASSYWTADYGYTF.

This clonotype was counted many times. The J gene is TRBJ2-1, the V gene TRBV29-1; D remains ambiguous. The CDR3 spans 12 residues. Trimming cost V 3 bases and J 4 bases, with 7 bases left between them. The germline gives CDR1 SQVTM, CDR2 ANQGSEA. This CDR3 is CSVDITYNEQFF. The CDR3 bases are TGCAGCGTTGATATTACATACAATGAGCAGTTCTTC.

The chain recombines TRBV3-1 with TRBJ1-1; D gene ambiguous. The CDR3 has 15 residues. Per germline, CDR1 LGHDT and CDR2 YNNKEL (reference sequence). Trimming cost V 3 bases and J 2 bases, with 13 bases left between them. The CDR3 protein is CASSHKNKGNTEAFF. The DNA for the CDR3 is TGTGCCAGCAGCCATAAAAATAAGGGTAACACTGAAGCTTTCTTT.

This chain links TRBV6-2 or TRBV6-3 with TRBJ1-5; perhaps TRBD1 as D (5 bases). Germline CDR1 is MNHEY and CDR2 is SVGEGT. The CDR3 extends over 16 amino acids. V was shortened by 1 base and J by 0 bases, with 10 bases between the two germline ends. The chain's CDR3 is CASSYYGTVSNQPQHF. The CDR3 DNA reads TGTGCCAGCAGTTACTATGGGACCGTTAGCAATCAGCCCCAGCATTTT.

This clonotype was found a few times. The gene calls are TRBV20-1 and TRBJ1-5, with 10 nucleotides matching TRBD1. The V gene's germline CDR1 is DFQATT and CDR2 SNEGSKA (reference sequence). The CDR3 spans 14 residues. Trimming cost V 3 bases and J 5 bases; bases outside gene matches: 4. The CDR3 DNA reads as TGCAGTGCTAGCCTCGGACAGGGGGATCAGCCCCAGCATTTT. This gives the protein CSASLGQGDQPQHF.

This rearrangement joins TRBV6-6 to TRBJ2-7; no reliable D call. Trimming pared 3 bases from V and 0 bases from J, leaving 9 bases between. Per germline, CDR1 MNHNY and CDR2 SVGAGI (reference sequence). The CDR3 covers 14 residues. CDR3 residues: CASSYHRSSYEQYF. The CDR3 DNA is TGTGCCAGCAGTTATCATCGAAGCTCCTACGAGCAGTACTTC.

The CDR3 region is CSARGGVIDTQYF. CDR3 DNA: TGCAGTGCTAGAGGGGGGGTGATAGATACGCAGTATTTT. This chain connects TRBV20-1 to TRBJ2-3, with D perhaps TRBD2 (6 bases). Germline-derived CDR1 and CDR2 are DFQATT and SNEGSKA (reference sequence). The CDR3 sequence is 13 residues long. Trimming left V 1 base short and J 5 bases short, with 10 bases between.

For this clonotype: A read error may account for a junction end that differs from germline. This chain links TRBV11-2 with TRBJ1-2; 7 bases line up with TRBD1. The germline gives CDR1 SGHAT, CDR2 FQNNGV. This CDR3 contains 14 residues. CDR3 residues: CTSSRQGVNYGYTF. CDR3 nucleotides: TGTACCAGCAGCCGACAGGGAGTTAACTATGGCTACACCTTC.

CDR3 sequence: CASSGQGRQETQYF. CDR3 bases: TGTGCCAGCAGTGGCCAGGGGAGGCAAGAGACCCAGTACTTC. The chain employs TRBV2 and TRBJ2-4; D may correspond to TRBD1 or TRBD2 (6 bases each). The J call may be wrong; the DNA end is better matched by TRBJ2-5. Germline lookup yields CDR1 SNHLY and CDR2 FYNNEI. CDR3 size: 14 residues.

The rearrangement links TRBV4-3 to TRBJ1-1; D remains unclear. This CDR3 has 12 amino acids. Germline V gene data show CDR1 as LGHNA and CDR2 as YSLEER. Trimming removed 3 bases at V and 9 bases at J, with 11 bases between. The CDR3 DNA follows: TGCGCCAGCAGCCAGGACGGTGGACAAGCTTTCTTT. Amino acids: CASSQDGGQAFF.

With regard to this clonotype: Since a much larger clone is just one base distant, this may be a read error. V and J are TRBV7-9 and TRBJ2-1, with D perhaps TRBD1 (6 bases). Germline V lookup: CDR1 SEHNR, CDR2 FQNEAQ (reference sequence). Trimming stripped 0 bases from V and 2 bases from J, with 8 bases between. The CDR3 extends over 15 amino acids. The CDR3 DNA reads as TGTGCCAGCAGCTTAGCGGGGGCCACCTACAATGAGCAGTTCTTC. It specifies CASSLAGATYNEQFF.

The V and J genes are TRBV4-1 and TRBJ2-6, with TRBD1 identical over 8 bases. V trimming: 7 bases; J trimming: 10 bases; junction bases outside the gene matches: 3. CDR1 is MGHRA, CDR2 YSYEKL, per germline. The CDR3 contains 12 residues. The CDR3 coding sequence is TGCGCCAGCATGGGGACAGGTAACGTCCTGACTTTC. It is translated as CASMGTGNVLTF.

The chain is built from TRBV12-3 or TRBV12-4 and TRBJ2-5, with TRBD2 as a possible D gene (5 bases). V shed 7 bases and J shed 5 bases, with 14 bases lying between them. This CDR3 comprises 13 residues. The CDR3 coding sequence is TGTGCCAGCACCGGGGTTAGCAGGGAGACCCAGTACTTC. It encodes CASTGVSRETQYF.

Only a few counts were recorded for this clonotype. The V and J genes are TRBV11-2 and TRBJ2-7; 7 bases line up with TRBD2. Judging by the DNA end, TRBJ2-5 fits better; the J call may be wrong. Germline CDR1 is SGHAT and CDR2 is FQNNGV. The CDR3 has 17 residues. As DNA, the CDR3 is TGTGCCAGCAGCCCCAGATTCGGAAGCGGGGAACAAGAGACCCAGTACTTC. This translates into CASSPRFGSGEQETQYF.